The clone carrying this T cell receptor beta chain came up a few times. The germline CDR1 and CDR2 sequences are SGHRS and YFSETQ. The CDR3 spans 15 residues. Trimming took off 4 bases at V and 2 bases at J, with 16 bases between the two ends. These data originate in a study of blood T cell repertoires in COVID-19. Study as a whole: Researchers got acute and convalescent COVID-19 samples from the United States, Italy and Spain.

Original analysis: The assay estimated nucleated cells by amplifying reference gene primers. The table came from immunoSEQ multiplex PCR; TCRdb's copy has only in-frame clones and leaves some out. The V and J calls and clone size come from that table; D and trimming were worked out from the DNA. The sample has about 140,000 clones, more than 80% seen once. This sequence joins TRBV5-1 and TRBJ2-7, with D perhaps matching TRBD2 (6 bases). The sequenced material came from peripheral blood. This clonotype was sampled from an elderly woman with acute or convalescent COVID-19. CDR3: CASSPTLGGAYEQYF. As DNA, the CDR3 is TGCGCCAGCAGCCCGACCCTCGGGGGAGCCTACGAGCAGTACTTC.